Detailed here is one T cell receptor (beta chain). The CDR3 totals 15 residues. Germline V gene data show CDR1 as LGHNA and CDR2 as YNFKEQ. Trimming stripped 3 bases from V and 0 bases from J, with 8 bases between. These data belong to a study of blood T cell repertoires in COVID-19. At the level of the study: PBMCs, B-cell-depleted T cells, or T cells were the source of the cDNA or gDNA that made up the material.

As processed by the authors: How many nucleated cells were present was estimated from reference gene primer amplification. Data came from immunoSEQ multiplex PCR; TCRdb stores just in-frame clones and leaves some out. Clone size and the V and J calls come from that table; the DNA yielded D and trimming. Of around 200,000 clones in the sample, around 85% were seen once. Individuals aged roughly 18 to 100 years were recruited from about two dozen US areas. The source material was PBMCs or T cells enriched from blood (not recorded which). This receptor was taken from a middle-aged man who had recovered from COVID-19. The rearrangement uses TRBV4-2 and TRBJ2-2, with D unresolved. The chain's CDR3 is CASSHQASNTGELFF. The CDR3, as DNA: TGTGCCAGCAGCCACCAGGCATCGAACACCGGGGAGCTGTTTTTT.